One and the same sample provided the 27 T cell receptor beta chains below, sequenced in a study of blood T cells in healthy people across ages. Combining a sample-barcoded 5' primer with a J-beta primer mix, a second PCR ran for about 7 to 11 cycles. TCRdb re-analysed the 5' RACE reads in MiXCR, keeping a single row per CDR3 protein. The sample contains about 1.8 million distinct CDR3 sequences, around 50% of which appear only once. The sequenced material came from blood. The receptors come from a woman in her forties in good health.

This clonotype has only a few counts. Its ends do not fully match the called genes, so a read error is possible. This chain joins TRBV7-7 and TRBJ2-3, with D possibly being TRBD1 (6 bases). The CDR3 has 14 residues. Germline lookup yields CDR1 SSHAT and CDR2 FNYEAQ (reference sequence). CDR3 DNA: TGTGCTAGCAGCTCCGGGACAACCACAGATACGCAGTATTTT. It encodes CASSSGTTTDTQYF.

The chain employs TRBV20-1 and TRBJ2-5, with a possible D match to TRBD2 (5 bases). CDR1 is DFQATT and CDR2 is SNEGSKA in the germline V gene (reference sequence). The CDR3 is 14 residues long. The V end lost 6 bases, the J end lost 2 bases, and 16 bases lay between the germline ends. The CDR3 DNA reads TGCAGTGCCCAATCTACGGGGAGTCAAGAGACCCAGTACTTC. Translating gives CSAQSTGSQETQYF.

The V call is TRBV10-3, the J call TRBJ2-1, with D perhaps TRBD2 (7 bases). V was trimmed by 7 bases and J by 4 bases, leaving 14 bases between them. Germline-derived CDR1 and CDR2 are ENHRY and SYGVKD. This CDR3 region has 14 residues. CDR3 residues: CAIKPAGAYNEQFF. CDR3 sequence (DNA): TGTGCCATCAAACCTGCGGGGGCGTACAATGAGCAGTTCTTC.

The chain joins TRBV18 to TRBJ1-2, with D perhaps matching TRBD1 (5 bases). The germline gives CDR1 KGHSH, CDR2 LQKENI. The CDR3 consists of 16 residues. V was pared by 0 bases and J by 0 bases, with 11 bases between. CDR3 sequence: CASSPPPQGTNYGYTF. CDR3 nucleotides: TGTGCCAGCTCACCACCTCCCCAGGGTACTAACTATGGCTACACCTTC.

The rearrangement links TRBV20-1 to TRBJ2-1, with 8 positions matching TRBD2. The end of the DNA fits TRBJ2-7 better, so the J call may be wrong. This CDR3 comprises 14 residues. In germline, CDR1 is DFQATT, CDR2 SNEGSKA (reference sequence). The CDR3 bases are TGCAGTGCCACCCGGGGGGGCCCATACAATGAGCAGTACTTC. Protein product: CSATRGGPYNEQYF.

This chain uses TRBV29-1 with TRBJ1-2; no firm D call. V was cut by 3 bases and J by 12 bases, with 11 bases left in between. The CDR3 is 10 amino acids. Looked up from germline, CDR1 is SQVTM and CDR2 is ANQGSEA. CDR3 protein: CSVEGAGDTF. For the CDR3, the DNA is TGCAGCGTTGAGGGTGCTGGGGACACCTTC.

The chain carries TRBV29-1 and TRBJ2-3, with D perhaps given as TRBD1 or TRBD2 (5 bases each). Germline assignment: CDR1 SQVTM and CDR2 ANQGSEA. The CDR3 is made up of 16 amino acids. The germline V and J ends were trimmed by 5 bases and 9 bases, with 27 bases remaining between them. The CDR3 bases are TGCAGCGTTTACCAGTACGGGGAGTGGTCATGGGACACGCAGTATTTT. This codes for CSVYQYGEWSWDTQYF.

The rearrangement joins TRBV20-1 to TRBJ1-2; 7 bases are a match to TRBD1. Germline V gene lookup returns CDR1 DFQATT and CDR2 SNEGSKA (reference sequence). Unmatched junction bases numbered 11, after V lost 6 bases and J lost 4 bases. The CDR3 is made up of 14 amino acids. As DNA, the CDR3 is TGCAGTGCCGAGAGCCGGGACAGCATCTATGGCTACACCTTC. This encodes CSAESRDSIYGYTF.

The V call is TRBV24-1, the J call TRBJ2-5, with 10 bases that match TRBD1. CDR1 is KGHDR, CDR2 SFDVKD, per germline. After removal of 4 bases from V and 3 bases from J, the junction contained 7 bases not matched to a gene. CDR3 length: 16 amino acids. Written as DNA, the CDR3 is TGTGCCACCAGTGACTCGGACAGGGGGACCAAAGAGACCCAGTACTTC. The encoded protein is CATSDSDRGTKETQYF.

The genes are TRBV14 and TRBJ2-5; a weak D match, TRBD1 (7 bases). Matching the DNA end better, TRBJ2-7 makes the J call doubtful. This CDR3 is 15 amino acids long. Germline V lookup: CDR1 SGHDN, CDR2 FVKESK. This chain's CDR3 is CASSPWGRGANEQYF. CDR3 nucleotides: TGTGCCAGCAGCCCTTGGGGCAGGGGGGCAAACGAGCAGTACTTC.

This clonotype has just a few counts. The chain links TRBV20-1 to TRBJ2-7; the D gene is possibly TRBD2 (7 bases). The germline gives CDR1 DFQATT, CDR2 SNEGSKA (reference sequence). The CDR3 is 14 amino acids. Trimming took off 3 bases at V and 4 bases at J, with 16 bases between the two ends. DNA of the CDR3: TGCAGTGCTAGTCGGGACGGGGGGCAGTACGAGCAGTACTTC. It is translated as CSASRDGGQYEQYF.

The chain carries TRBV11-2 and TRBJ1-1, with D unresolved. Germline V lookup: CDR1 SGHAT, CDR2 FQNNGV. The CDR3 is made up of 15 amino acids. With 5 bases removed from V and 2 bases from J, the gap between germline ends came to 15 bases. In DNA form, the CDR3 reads TGTGCCAGCAGCCGCGGGGTAGTGGGAAACACTGAAGCTTTCTTT. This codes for CASSRGVVGNTEAFF.

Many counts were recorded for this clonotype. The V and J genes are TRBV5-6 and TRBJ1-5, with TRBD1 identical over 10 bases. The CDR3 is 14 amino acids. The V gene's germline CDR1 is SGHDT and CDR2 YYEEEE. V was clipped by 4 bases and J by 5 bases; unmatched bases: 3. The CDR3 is CASSPGTGDQPQHF. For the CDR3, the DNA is TGTGCCAGCAGCCCCGGGACAGGGGATCAGCCCCAGCATTTT. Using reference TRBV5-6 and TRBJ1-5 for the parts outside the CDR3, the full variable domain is DAGVTQSPTHLIKTRGQQVTLRCSPKSGHDTVSWYQQALGQGPQFIFQYYEEEERQRGNFPDRFSGHQFPNYSSELNVNALLLGDSALYLCASSPGTGDQPQHFGDGTRLSIL.

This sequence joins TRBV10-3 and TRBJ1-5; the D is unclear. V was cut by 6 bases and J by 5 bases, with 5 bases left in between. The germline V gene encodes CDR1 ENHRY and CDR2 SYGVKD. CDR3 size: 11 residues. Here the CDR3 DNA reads TGTGCCATCAGGGATCATCAGCCCCAGCATTTT. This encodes CAIRDHQPQHF.

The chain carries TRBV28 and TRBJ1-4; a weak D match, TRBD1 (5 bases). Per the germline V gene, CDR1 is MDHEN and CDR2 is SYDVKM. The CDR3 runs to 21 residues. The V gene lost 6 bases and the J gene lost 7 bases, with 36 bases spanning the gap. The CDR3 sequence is CASRPTPGTGGSPRSREKLFF. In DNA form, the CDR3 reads TGTGCCAGCAGGCCTACCCCCGGGACGGGGGGAAGTCCACGGAGCCGTGAAAAACTGTTTTTT.

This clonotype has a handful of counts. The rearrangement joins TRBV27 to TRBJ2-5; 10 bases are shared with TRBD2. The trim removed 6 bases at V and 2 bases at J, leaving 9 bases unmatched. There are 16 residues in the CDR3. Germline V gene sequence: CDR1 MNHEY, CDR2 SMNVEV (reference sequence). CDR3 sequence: CASRSHLAGGQETQYF. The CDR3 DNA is TGTGCCAGCAGATCCCATTTAGCGGGGGGACAAGAGACCCAGTACTTC.

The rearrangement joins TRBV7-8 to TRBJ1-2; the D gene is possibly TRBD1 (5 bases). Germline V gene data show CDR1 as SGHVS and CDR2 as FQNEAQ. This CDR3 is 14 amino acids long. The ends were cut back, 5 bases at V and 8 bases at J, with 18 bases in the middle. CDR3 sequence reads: CASSAGTVMGGYTF. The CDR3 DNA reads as TGTGCCAGCAGCGCTGGGACGGTGATGGGGGGCTACACCTTC.

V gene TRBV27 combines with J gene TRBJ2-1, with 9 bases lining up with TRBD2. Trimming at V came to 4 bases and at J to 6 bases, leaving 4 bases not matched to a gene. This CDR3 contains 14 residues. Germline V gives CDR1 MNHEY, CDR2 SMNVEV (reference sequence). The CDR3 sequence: CASSSSTSGNEQFF. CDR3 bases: TGTGCCAGCAGTTCCTCGACTAGCGGCAATGAGCAGTTCTTC.

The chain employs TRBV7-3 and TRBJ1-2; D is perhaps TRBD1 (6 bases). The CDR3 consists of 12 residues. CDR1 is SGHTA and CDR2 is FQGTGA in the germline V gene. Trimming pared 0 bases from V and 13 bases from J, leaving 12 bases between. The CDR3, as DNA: TGTGCCAGCAGCTTAACGGGGGGCCCAGGCACCTTC. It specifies CASSLTGGPGTF.

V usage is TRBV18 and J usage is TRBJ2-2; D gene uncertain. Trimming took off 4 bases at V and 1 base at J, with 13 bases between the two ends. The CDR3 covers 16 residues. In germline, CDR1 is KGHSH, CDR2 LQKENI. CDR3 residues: CASSLETPQNTGELFF. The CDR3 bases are TGTGCCAGCTCACTGGAGACCCCACAGAACACCGGGGAGCTGTTTTTT.

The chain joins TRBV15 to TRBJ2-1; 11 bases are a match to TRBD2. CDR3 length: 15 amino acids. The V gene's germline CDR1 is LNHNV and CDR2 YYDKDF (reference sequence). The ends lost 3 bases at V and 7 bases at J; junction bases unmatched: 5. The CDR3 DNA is TGTGCCACCAGCAGTGTAGCGGGGGGGCTTAATGAGCAGTTCTTC. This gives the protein CATSSVAGGLNEQFF.

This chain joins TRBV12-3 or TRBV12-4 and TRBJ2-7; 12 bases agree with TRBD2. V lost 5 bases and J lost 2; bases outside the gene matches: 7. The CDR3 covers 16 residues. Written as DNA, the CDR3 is TGTGCCAGCAGTGCCACCCTAGCGGGGGGGACCTACGAGCAGTACTTC. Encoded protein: CASSATLAGGTYEQYF.

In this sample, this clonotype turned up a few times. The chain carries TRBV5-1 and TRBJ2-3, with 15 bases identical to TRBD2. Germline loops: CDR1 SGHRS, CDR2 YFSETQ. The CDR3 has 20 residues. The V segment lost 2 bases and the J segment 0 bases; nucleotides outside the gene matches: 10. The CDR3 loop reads CASSFSPGLAGGASTDTQYF. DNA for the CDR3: TGCGCCAGCAGCTTCTCCCCGGGACTAGCGGGGGGTGCTAGCACAGATACGCAGTATTTT. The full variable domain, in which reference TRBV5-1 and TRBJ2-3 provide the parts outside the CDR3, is KAGVTQTPRYLIKTRGQQVTLSCSPISGHRSVSWYQQTPGQGLQFLFEYFSETQRNKGNFPGRFSGRQFSNSRSEMNVSTLELGDSALYLCASSFSPGLAGGASTDTQYFGPGTRLTVL.

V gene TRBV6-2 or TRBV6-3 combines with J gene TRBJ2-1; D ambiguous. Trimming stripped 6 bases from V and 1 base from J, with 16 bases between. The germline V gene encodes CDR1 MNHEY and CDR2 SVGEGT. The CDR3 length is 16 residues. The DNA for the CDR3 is TGTGCCAGCAGCGAGGATTCGGCGCCGTCCTACAATGAGCAGTTCTTC. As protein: CASSEDSAPSYNEQFF.

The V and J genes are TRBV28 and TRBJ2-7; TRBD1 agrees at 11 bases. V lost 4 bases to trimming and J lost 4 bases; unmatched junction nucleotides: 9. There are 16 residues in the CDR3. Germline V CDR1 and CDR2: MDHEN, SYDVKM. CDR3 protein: CASSSPPGTGGYEQYF. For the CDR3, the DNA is TGTGCCAGCAGTTCCCCTCCCGGGACAGGGGGTTACGAGCAGTACTTC. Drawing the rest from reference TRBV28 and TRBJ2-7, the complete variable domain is DVKVTQSSRYLVKRTGEKVFLECVQDMDHENMFWYRQDPGLGLRLIYFSYDVKMKEKGDIPEGYSVSREKKERFSLILESASTNQTSMYLCASSSPPGTGGYEQYFGPGTRLTVT.

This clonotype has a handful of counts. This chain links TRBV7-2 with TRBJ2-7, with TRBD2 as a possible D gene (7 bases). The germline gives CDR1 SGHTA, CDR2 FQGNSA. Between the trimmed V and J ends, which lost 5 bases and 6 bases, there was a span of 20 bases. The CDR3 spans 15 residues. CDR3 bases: TGTGCCAGCAGCACCCAGTCCGGGGGGCTGGGCGAGCAGTACTTC. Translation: CASSTQSGGLGEQYF.

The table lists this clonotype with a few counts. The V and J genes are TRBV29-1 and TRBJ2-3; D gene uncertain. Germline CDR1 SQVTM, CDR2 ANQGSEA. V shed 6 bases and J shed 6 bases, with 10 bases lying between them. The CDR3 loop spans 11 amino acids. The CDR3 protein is CSVGPPDTQYF. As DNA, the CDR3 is TGCAGCGTCGGACCACCGGATACGCAGTATTTT.